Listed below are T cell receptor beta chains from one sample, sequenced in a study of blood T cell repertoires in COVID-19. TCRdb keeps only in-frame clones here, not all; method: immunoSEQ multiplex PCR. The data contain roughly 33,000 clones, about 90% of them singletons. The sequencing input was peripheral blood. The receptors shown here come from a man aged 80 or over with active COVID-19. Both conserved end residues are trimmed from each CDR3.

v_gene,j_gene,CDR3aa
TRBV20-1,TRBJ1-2,SASSPGNQRANPNYGYT
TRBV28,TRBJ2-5,ASSSPKGGLETQY
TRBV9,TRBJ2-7,ASSVGSGLTYEQY
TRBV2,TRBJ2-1,ASGRTSGTNEQF
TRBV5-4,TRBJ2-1,ASSPPLAGGNEQF
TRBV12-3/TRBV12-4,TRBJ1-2,ASSFQAGGYT
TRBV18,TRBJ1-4,ASSPQGTTNEKLF
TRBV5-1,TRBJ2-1,ASSVGDRALQF
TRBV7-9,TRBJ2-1,ASRPDSPYNEQF
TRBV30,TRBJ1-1,AWNSGYGGLRRRNTEAF
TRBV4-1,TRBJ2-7,ASSLDRESEQY
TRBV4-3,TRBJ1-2,ASSPQPEGAGGYT
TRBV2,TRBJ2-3,ASSIHRDTDTQY
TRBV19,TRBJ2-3,ASSPDRGNVVPDTQY
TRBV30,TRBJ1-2,AWSVEWTSNGYT
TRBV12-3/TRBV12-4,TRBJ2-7,ASSWSTTAPK
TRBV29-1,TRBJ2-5,SVPRRAEETQY
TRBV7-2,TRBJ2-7,ASSRQGSVYEQY
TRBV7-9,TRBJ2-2,ASSLAQNTGELF
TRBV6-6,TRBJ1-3,ASVPPGNGGNTIY
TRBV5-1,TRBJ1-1,ASSPGTGNTEAF
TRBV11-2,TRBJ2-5,ASSPSGVVETQY
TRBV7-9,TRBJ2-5,ASSLPRQETQY
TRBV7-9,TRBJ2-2,ASIPPGLNTGELF
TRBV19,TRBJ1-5,ASSIAGGPNQPQH
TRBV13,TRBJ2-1,ASGREYNEQF
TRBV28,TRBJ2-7,ASSTSGHNYEQY
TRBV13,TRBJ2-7,ASSPGGRSYEQY
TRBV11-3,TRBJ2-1,ASSVTGRHSEQF
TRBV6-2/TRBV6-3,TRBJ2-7,ASSDRGVGEQY
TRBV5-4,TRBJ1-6,ASSPGTGSFRSLH
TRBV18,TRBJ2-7,ASSPPGLAGQGEQY
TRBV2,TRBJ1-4,ASSRRGDRVGKLF
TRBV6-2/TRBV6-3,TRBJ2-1,ASSYGTSFYNEQF
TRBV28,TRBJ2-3,ASSQHGSGRDTQY
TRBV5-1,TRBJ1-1,ASSLGRGGKSEAF
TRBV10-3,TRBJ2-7,AISDGLAPYEQY
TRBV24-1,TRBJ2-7,ATSDHTSDSYEQY
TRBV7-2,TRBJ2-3,ASSLGFGGNTDTQY
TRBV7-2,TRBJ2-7,ASSVGAGERYEQY
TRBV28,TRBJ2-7,AVSPGLAQEQY
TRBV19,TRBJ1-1,ASLHTGLWGTEAF
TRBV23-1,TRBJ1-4,ASRPDRAPATNEKLF